The present TCR beta chain was sequenced within a study of cytomegalovirus exposure and HLA in healthy donors. Study findings and constraints: TCR beta sequences reportedly predicted most subjects' HLA-A and HLA-B alleles accurately. Earlier analysis looked at TCR beta V segments, and most were productive about 87% or about 30% of the time. A later analysis reportedly found fewer N-insertions in an Asian-associated ancestry cluster than the roughly 670-donor mean.

On this clone: What it binds is unknown.

CDR1 is SQVTM and CDR2 is ANQGSEA in the germline V gene. The V and J ends lost 5 bases and 0 bases, in that order; junction bases with no gene match: 7. The CDR3 spans 15 residues. Both 60 Vbeta primers and 13 Jbeta primers went into the PCR. The repertoire was sequenced with immunoSEQ multiplex PCR; TCRdb's copy has only in-frame clones and lacks some. This table has about 140,000 clones, 80% to 85% appearing once. The TCR sequence derives from a woman aged 30 to 39 in good health and CMV-seronegative. Sequencing was done on a sample of PBMCs. The V gene is TRBV29-1, the J gene TRBJ2-7; TRBD1 aligns across 10 bases. The CDR3: CSVLLRDRGSYEQYF. The CDR3 nucleotides are TGCAGCGTTTTACTTCGGGACAGGGGCTCCTACGAGCAGTACTTC.